A selection of T cell receptor beta chains follows, all from one sample in a study of human T cells and chemical hapten exposure. MiXCR, applied by TCRdb to the RACE reads, yields one record per CDR3 protein. This table holds around 160,000 distinct CDR3 sequences, approximately 15% found once. Sequenced material: whole blood, taken in connection with sensitization to the hapten diphenylcyclopropenone (DPC). These receptors originate from a woman aged 30 to 39 with alopecia areata. Some clones in this sample may be carry-over from other donors' samples. The CDR3 runs from the conserved cysteine through the conserved F or W. D genes are given only for firm matches. The size entry is marked missing in some rows and otherwise reads once, few, many or a size class.

d_call j_call v_call clone_size cdr3_aa cdr3_nt
. TRBJ2-3 TRBV27 few CASSFNPRAATQYF TGTGCCAGCAGTTTTAATCCTAGGGCAGCGACGCAGTATTTT
. TRBJ1-5 TRBV19 . CASSFQPGHNQPQHF TGTGCCAGTAGTTTTCAGCCGGGACATAATCAGCCCCAGCATTTT
. TRBJ2-6 TRBV12-2 few CASRGTGISGANVLTF TGTGCAAGTCGTGGGACAGGCATCTCTGGGGCCAACGTCCTGACTTTC
. TRBJ2-3 TRBV7-9 few CASSRPAEDTQYF TGTGCCAGCAGCCGACCGGCTGAGGATACGCAGTATTTT
. TRBJ2-5 TRBV19 many CASADLGRGTQYF TGTGCCAGTGCGGATTTGGGGCGAGGGACCCAGTACTTC
. TRBJ1-2 TRBV6-5 few CASRSTGSYGYTF TGTGCCAGCAGATCTACAGGGTCCTATGGCTACACCTTC
. TRBJ2-1 TRBV20-1 many CSASSHYPANEQFF TGCAGTGCTAGCTCGCACTACCCTGCCAATGAGCAGTTCTTC
TRBD1 TRBJ2-1 TRBV7-2 . CASSAGTGYNEQFF TGTGCCAGCAGCGCCGGGACAGGATACAATGAGCAGTTCTTC
. TRBJ2-1 TRBV20-1 . CSPEGVPHNEQFF TGCAGCCCCGAGGGAGTCCCCCACAATGAGCAGTTCTTC
TRBD2 TRBJ2-1 TRBV29-1 few CSVNPTGGGDEQFF TGCAGCGTCAACCCTACGGGAGGGGGGGATGAGCAGTTCTTC
. TRBJ1-1 TRBV9 many CASSVGSNTEAFF TGTGCCAGCAGCGTAGGAAGCAACACTGAAGCTTTCTTT
. TRBJ2-1 TRBV30 . CAWNDGNYNEQFF TGTGCCTGGAACGACGGGAATTACAATGAGCAGTTCTTC
TRBD2 TRBJ2-3 TRBV2 few CASSEEGTSGTDTQYF TGTGCCAGCAGTGAAGAAGGAACTAGCGGCACAGATACGCAGTATTTT
TRBD2 TRBJ2-3 TRBV5-1 many CASSLSGRVSTDTQYF TGCGCCAGCAGCTTGTCCGGGAGGGTCAGCACAGATACGCAGTATTTT
TRBD1 TRBJ1-2 TRBV20-1 many CSATRGQGAVNYGYTF TGCAGTGCTACCAGGGGACAGGGGGCAGTTAACTATGGCTACACCTTC
. TRBJ1-5 TRBV30 . CAWSVDYSNQPQHF TGTGCCTGGAGTGTAGACTACAGCAATCAGCCCCAGCATTTT
. TRBJ2-3 TRBV10-3 . CAISESGGSAQYF TGTGCCATCAGTGAGTCGGGGGGTAGTGCGCAGTATTTT
TRBD1 TRBJ1-1 TRBV28 . CASSLDRVTFF TGTGCCAGCAGCCTGGACAGGGTAACTTTCTTT
. TRBJ2-3 TRBV29-1 many CSVVGGPDTQYF TGCAGCGTTGTGGGGGGGCCGGATACGCAGTATTTT
. TRBJ2-2 TRBV4-3 . CASSQVNLGAGELFF TGCGCCAGCAGCCAAGTCAATTTAGGGGCCGGGGAGCTGTTTTTT
TRBD1 TRBJ2-7 TRBV4-3 . CASSPGQDSSYEQYF TGCGCCAGCAGCCCTGGACAGGATTCCTCCTACGAGCAGTACTTC
. TRBJ2-7 TRBV27 . CASSLYRGGEQYF TGTGCCAGCAGTCTATACAGGGGAGGCGAGCAGTACTTC
. TRBJ2-1 TRBV20-1 . CSAARQGGTEQFF TGCAGTGCTGCCCGACAGGGAGGCACTGAGCAGTTCTTC
. TRBJ2-2 TRBV7-8 . CASSLVTWTGELFF TGTGCCAGCAGCTTAGTCACGTGGACCGGGGAGCTGTTTTTT
. TRBJ1-3 TRBV6-6 few CASRSTEAGNTIYF TGTGCCAGCAGATCCACCGAGGCTGGAAACACCATATATTTT
TRBD1 TRBJ1-6 TRBV12-3/TRBV12-4 . CASSPRWTGANSPLHF TGTGCCAGCAGTCCCCGATGGACAGGAGCAAATTCACCCCTCCACTTT
TRBD1 TRBJ1-5 TRBV29-1 many CSVGQGFDQPQHF TGCAGCGTGGGACAGGGTTTCGATCAGCCCCAGCATTTT
. TRBJ2-3 TRBV9 few CASSIGTDTQYF TGTGCCAGCAGCATAGGCACAGATACGCAGTATTTT
. TRBJ1-5 TRBV18 . CASSPGEGQPQHF TGTGCCAGCTCACCAGGGGAGGGTCAGCCCCAGCATTTT
. TRBJ2-5 TRBV18 many CASSPDRQETQYF TGTGCCAGCTCACCAGACAGGCAGGAGACCCAGTACTTC
TRBD1 TRBJ2-1 TRBV14 few CASSLKFGTGPNEQFF TGTGCCAGCAGCCTAAAGTTCGGGACAGGGCCCAATGAGCAGTTCTTC
. TRBJ2-3 TRBV19 . CASADRGTDTQYF TGTGCCAGTGCAGATCGGGGGACAGATACGCAGTATTTT
. TRBJ2-5 TRBV20-1 . CSAKEGGDRTQYF TGCAGTGCGAAGGAGGGAGGCGATCGGACCCAGTACTTC
TRBD2 TRBJ2-7 TRBV18 many CASSPPGLAGGQIQYF TGTGCCAGCTCACCACCCGGACTAGCGGGAGGGCAGATTCAGTACTTC
. TRBJ2-1 TRBV28 few CASSLISGRDSYNEQFF TGTGCCAGCAGTTTAATATCGGGCCGAGACTCCTACAATGAGCAGTTCTTC
. TRBJ2-4 TRBV10-1 many CASSVGQESIQYF TGCGCCAGCAGTGTCGGGCAAGAAAGCATTCAGTACTTC
TRBD1 TRBJ1-2 TRBV29-1 . CSVETGDTYGYTF TGCAGCGTTGAGACAGGGGATACATATGGCTACACCTTC
. TRBJ1-4 TRBV7-9 . CASRENSFKGEKLFF TGTGCCAGCAGAGAAAACAGTTTTAAGGGGGAAAAACTGTTTTTT
. TRBJ2-2 TRBV20-1 many CSAPKRETGELFF TGCAGTGCCCCTAAGAGAGAGACCGGGGAGCTGTTTTTT
. TRBJ2-2 TRBV2 few CASSEGAGLSVTGELFF TGTGCCAGCAGTGAGGGGGCCGGACTATCGGTCACCGGGGAGCTGTTTTTT
. TRBJ2-3 TRBV11-1 few CASSLFSPGTDTQYF TGTGCCAGCAGCTTATTTTCTCCAGGCACAGATACGCAGTATTTT
TRBD2 TRBJ2-5 TRBV6-1 . CASSVSSGKETQYF TGTGCCAGCAGTGTATCCAGCGGGAAGGAGACCCAGTACTTC
. TRBJ2-7 TRBV27 . CASSPGGVYEQYF TGTGCCAGCAGCCCAGGGGGGGTCTACGAGCAGTACTTC
. TRBJ1-2 TRBV6-5 many CASSYSTPTMGDYGYTF TGTGCCAGCAGTTACTCGACCCCGACGATGGGGGACTATGGCTACACCTTC